This entry concerns a single T cell receptor beta chain. V lost 3 bases and J lost 6, with 12 bases in between. The CDR3 is made up of 13 amino acids. Germline V gene data show CDR1 as LNHDA and CDR2 as SQIVND (reference sequence). Reverse transcription used about 0.45 to 1 ug RNA and random hexamers. In TCRdb, the immunoSEQ multiplex PCR reads were re-called with MiXCR into one record per CDR3 protein. This repertoire shows more than 100,000 distinct CDR3 sequences, around 94% found once; its top ten account for more than 0.25%. This entry is derived from a study of CD8 T cells in Susac syndrome. The gene calls are TRBV19 and TRBJ2-7; D remains ambiguous. The source of this sequence is a human donor with Susac syndrome. Sequencing was done on a sample of CD8+ T cells from PBMCs. The CDR3 sequence is CASSMGSGIEQYF. The CDR3 nucleotides are TGTGCCAGTAGTATGGGGTCAGGAATCGAGCAGTACTTC.